Listed below are T cell receptor beta chains from one sample, sequenced in a study of blood T cells in healthy people across ages. One entry per CDR3 protein, called by TCRdb with MiXCR from the 5' RACE reads. The table includes fewer than 800,000 distinct CDR3 sequences, around half detected once. The material sequenced was blood. The origin of the receptors is a woman in her sixties or seventies in good health. Both conserved end residues are part of each CDR3. D genes are given only for firm matches. Size values are once, few and many counts, or a class for expanded clones, and some rows have none.

abundance,d_gene,v_gene,j_gene,len,CDR3aa,CDR3nt
few,TRBD2,TRBV3-1,TRBJ2-5,16,CASSYSASGSAETQYF,TGTGCCAGCAGCTATTCAGCTAGCGGGAGTGCAGAGACCCAGTACTTC
NA,NA,TRBV20-1,TRBJ2-1,14,CSASVAGKLNEQFF,TGCAGTGCTAGTGTCGCGGGAAAGTTGAATGAGCAGTTCTTC
many,NA,TRBV4-2,TRBJ2-5,16,CASSQEAVSREETQYF,TGTGCCAGCAGCCAAGAAGCTGTTTCCAGGGAAGAGACCCAGTACTTC
few,TRBD1,TRBV28,TRBJ1-1,14,CASSRTGGKTEAFF,TGTGCCAGCAGCCGGACAGGGGGCAAGACTGAAGCTTTCTTT
NA,NA,TRBV18,TRBJ2-5,16,CASSPTLEKTYNEQYF,TGTGCCAGCTCACCAACGTTGGAGAAAACCTACAATGAGCAGTACTTC
few,TRBD1,TRBV12-3/TRBV12-4,TRBJ1-6,13,CASMGQNNSPLHF,TGTGCCAGCATGGGACAGAATAATTCACCCCTCCACTTT
NA,NA,TRBV20-1,TRBJ2-5,15,CSARDVQGLGETQYF,TGCAGTGCTAGAGACGTACAGGGTCTGGGAGAGACCCAGTACTTC
NA,NA,TRBV7-9,TRBJ2-1,14,CASSLVGGNNEQFF,TGTGCCAGCAGCTTAGTTGGGGGGAACAATGAGCAGTTCTTC
NA,NA,TRBV9,TRBJ2-3,16,CASSPPGVGGADTQYF,TGTGCCAGCAGCCCCCCAGGGGTAGGTGGGGCAGATACGCAGTATTTT
few,NA,TRBV20-1,TRBJ2-7,12,CSAGRGQYEQYF,TGCAGTGCCGGCCGGGGGCAGTACGAGCAGTACTTC
few,NA,TRBV10-3,TRBJ1-5,13,CAISEPGAQPQHF,TGTGCCATCAGTGAGCCAGGGGCTCAGCCCCAGCATTTT
few,TRBD1,TRBV2,TRBJ1-1,15,CASRSGQGAYTEAFF,TGTGCCAGCAGAAGTGGTCAGGGGGCATACACTGAAGCTTTCTTT
NA,NA,TRBV7-2,TRBJ2-5,14,CASSVLPGYNEQYF,TGTGCCAGCAGCGTACTCCCCGGGTACAATGAGCAGTACTTC
NA,NA,TRBV7-9,TRBJ2-1,15,CASSSRGQRYNEQFF,TGTGCCAGCAGCTCGCGGGGACAGAGGTACAATGAGCAGTTCTTC
NA,TRBD1,TRBV29-1,TRBJ2-1,14,CSVDTGTGSNEQFF,TGCAGCGTTGATACCGGGACAGGGAGCAATGAGCAGTTCTTC
once,NA,TRBV27,TRBJ2-7,14,CASSLNPETYEQYF,TGTGCCAGCAGTTTAAACCCCGAGACCTACGAGCAGTACTTC
NA,NA,TRBV20-1,TRBJ1-1,11,CSARLHVEAFF,TGCAGTGCTAGGTTACATGTTGAAGCTTTCTTT
NA,TRBD2,TRBV7-2,TRBJ2-7,14,CASSRGGTNYEQYF,TGTGCCAGCAGTCGGGGGGGGACTAACTACGAGCAGTACTTC
NA,TRBD2,TRBV7-9,TRBJ2-7,13,CASSLVREGEQYF,TGTGCCAGCAGCTTAGTCCGGGAGGGCGAGCAGTACTTC
many,NA,TRBV20-1,TRBJ2-7,14,CSASVFLGAYEQYF,TGCAGTGCTAGCGTATTCCTTGGGGCCTACGAGCAGTACTTC
few,NA,TRBV20-1,TRBJ2-6,18,CSASLGQRLISGANVLTF,TGCAGTGCTAGCCTAGGACAGAGGTTAATCTCTGGGGCCAACGTCCTGACTTTC
NA,NA,TRBV4-3,TRBJ1-5,14,CASSPRAGSQPQHF,TGCGCCAGCAGCCCGCGGGCAGGGAGTCAGCCCCAGCATTTT
NA,NA,TRBV19,TRBJ2-7,14,CASSRQRSSYEQYF,TGTGCCAGTAGCCGTCAGCGGAGCTCCTACGAGCAGTACTTC
many,NA,TRBV4-2,TRBJ1-2,14,CASSQDRGDSGYTF,TGTGCCAGCAGCCAAGATAGGGGGGATTCAGGCTACACCTTC
NA,TRBD2,TRBV11-2,TRBJ2-7,15,CASRSISGSGNEQYF,TGTGCCAGCAGATCAATTAGCGGGAGTGGCAACGAGCAGTACTTC
few,NA,TRBV7-9,TRBJ2-7,15,CASSSPRDGSYEQYF,TGTGCCAGCAGCTCCCCCCGGGACGGATCCTACGAGCAGTACTTC
NA,NA,TRBV10-3,TRBJ2-5,16,CAISESGRGDQETQYF,TGTGCCATCAGTGAGTCTGGGAGGGGGGACCAAGAGACCCAGTACTTC
NA,NA,TRBV5-5,TRBJ2-1,16,CASSLEAGNSYNEQFF,TGTGCCAGCAGCTTGGAGGCGGGGAACTCCTACAATGAGCAGTTCTTC
NA,NA,TRBV20-1,TRBJ2-1,15,CSAPFRTDSYNEQFF,TGCAGTGCCCCCTTTCGGACAGATTCCTACAATGAGCAGTTCTTC
NA,TRBD1,TRBV7-2,TRBJ1-6,16,CASGYLDRGDSVPLHF,TGTGCCAGCGGCTACCTGGACAGGGGGGACAGTGTACCCCTCCACTTT
NA,NA,TRBV27,TRBJ1-4,14,CASSGGLPNEKLFF,TGTGCCAGCAGCGGGGGGTTGCCTAATGAAAAACTGTTTTTC
few,TRBD2,TRBV20-1,TRBJ2-3,15,CSARRTSGSADTQYF,TGCAGTGCTAGACGGACTAGCGGGAGTGCAGATACGCAGTATTTT
NA,TRBD1,TRBV28,TRBJ2-6,20,CASSSPRGDRLDSGANVLTF,TGTGCCAGCAGTTCACCCCGAGGGGACAGACTCGACTCTGGGGCCAACGTCCTGACTTTC
few,NA,TRBV27,TRBJ1-2,13,CASSPHSSYGYTF,TGTGCCAGCAGTCCGCACTCCTCATATGGCTACACCTTC
NA,NA,TRBV20-1,TRBJ1-1,14,CSATDLRGNTEAFF,TGCAGTGCCACGGACCTCCGGGGGAACACTGAAGCTTTCTTT
few,TRBD1,TRBV20-1,TRBJ1-2,15,CSAQGQGTTIYGYTF,TGCAGTGCCCAGGGACAGGGAACTACCATCTATGGCTACACCTTC
NA,NA,TRBV7-3,TRBJ2-3,15,CASSYGGPSTDTQYF,TGTGCCAGCAGCTACGGAGGCCCGAGCACAGATACGCAGTATTTT
NA,NA,TRBV28,TRBJ2-7,16,CASNHPFRVSSYEQYF,TGTGCCAGCAATCACCCATTCAGGGTCAGCTCCTACGAGCAGTACTTC
NA,NA,TRBV6-5,TRBJ1-6,18,CASSYSIGGGTYNSPLHF,TGTGCCAGCAGTTACTCGATTGGCGGGGGGACGTATAATTCACCCCTCCACTTT
NA,NA,TRBV30,TRBJ1-2,16,CAWSVRLQRKNYGYTF,TGTGCCTGGAGTGTACGACTGCAGAGAAAGAACTATGGCTACACCTTC
NA,NA,TRBV7-6,TRBJ2-3,15,CASSLSPINTDTQYF,TGTGCCAGCAGCTTGTCTCCAATTAACACAGATACGCAGTATTTT
few,NA,TRBV18,TRBJ1-1,16,CASSSRTRVVGTEAFF,TGTGCCAGCTCATCCCGGACAAGGGTGGTCGGGACTGAAGCTTTCTTT